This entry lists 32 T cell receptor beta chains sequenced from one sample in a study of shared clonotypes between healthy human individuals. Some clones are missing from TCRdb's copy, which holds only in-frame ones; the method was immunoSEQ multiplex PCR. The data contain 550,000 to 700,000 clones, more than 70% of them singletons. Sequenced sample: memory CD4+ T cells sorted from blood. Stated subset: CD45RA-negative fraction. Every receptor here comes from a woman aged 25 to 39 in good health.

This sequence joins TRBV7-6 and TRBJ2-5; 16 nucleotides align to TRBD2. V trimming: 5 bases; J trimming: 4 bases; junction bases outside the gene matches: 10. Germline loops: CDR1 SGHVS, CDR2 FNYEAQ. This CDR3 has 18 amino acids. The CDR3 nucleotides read TGTGCCAGCAGCAGACCGGGACTAGCGGGAGGGGGCGGAGAGACCCAGTACTTC. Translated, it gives CASSRPGLAGGGGETQYF.

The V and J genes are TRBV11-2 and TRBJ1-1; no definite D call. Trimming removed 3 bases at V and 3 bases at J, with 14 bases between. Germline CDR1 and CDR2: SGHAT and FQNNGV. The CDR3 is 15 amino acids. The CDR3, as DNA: TGTGCCAGCAGCTTTTCCAGCAATTACGACACTGAAGCTTTCTTT. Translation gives CASSFSSNYDTEAFF. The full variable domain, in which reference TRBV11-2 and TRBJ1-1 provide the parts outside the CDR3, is EAGVAQSPRYKIIEKRQSVAFWCNPISGHATLYWYQQILGQGPKLLIQFQNNGVVDDSQLPKDRFSAERLKGVDSTLKIQPAKLEDSAVYLCASSFSSNYDTEAFFGQGTRLTVV.

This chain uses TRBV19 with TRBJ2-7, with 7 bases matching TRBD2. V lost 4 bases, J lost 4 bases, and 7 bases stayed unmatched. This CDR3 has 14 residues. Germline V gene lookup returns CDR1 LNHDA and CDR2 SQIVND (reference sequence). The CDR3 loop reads CASSTGGRRYEQYF. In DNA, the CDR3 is TGTGCCAGTAGTACGGGGGGACGGAGATACGAGCAGTACTTC.

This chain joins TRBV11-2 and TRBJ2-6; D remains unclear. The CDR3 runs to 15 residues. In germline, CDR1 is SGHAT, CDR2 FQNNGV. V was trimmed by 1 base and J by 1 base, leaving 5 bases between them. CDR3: CASSLVPSGANVLTF. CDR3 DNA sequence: TGTGCCAGCAGCTTAGTTCCGTCTGGGGCCAACGTCCTGACTTTC.

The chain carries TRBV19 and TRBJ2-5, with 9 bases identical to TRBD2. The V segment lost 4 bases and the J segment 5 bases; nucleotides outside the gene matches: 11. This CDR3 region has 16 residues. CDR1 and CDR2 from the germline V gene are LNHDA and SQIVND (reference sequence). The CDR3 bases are TGTGCCAGTAGTAGGTCGACTAGCGGCCGGCGGGAGACCCAGTACTTC. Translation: CASSRSTSGRRETQYF.

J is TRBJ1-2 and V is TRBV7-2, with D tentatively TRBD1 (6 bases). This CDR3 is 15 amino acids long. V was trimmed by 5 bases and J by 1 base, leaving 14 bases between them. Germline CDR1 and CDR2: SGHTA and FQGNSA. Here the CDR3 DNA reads TGTGCCAGCAGCCAGGACAGCCTTCTTAACTATGGCTACACCTTC. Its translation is CASSQDSLLNYGYTF.

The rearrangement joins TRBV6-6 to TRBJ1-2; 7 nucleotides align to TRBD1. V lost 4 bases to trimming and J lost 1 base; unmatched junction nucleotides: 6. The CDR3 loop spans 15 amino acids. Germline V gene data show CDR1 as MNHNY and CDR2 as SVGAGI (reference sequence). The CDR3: CASSSQGLGNYGYTF. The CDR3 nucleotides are TGTGCCAGCAGTTCACAGGGGTTGGGTAACTATGGCTACACCTTC.

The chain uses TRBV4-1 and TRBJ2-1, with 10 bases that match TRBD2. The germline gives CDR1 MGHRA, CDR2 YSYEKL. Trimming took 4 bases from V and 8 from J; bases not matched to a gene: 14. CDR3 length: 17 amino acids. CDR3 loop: CASSRGGLADEGHEQFF. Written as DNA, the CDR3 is TGCGCCAGCAGCCGGGGAGGACTAGCGGATGAGGGGCATGAGCAGTTCTTC.

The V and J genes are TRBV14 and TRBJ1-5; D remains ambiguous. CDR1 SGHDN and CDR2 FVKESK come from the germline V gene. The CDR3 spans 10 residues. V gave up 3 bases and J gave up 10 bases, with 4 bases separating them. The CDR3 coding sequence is TGTGCCAGCAGCCATTTCCCCCAGCATTTT. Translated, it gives CASSHFPQHF. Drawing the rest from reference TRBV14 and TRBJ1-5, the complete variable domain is EAGVTQFPSHSVIEKGQTVTLRCDPISGHDNLYWYRRVMGKEIKFLLHFVKESKQDESGMPNNRFLAERTGGTYSTLKVQPAELEDSGVYFCASSHFPQHFGDGTRLSIL.

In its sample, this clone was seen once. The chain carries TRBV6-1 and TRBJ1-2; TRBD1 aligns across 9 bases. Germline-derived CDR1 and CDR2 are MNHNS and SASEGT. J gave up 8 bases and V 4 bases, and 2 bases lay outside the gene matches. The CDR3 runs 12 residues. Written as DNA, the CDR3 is TGTGCCAGCAGTGGGGACAGGGAGGGCTACACCTTC. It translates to CASSGDREGYTF.

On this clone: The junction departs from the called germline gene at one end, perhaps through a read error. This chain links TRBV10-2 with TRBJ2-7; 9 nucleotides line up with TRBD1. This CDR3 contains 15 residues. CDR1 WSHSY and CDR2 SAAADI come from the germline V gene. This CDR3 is CAISPIDRGDYEQYF. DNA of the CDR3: TGCGCCATCAGTCCGATTGACAGGGGGGACTACGAGCAGTACTTC.

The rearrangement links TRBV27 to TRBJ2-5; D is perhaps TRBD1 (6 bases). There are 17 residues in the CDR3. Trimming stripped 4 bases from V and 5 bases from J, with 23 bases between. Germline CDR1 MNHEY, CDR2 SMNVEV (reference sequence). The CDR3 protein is CASSSPSAGPRGETQYF. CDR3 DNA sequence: TGTGCCAGCAGTTCCCCCTCAGCAGGTCCTAGGGGGGAGACCCAGTACTTC.

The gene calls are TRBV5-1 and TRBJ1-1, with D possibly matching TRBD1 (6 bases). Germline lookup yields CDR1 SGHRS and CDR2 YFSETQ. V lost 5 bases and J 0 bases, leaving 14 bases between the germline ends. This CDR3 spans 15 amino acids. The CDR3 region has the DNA TGCGCCAGCAGGGTCCACAGGGAATTGAACACTGAAGCTTTCTTT. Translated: CASRVHRELNTEAFF.

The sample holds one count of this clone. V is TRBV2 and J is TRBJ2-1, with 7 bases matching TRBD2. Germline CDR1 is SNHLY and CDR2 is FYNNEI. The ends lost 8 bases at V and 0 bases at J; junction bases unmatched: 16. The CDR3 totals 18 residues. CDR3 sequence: CASATGRERVGSYNEQFF. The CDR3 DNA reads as TGTGCCAGCGCGACTGGGCGGGAGAGGGTCGGCTCCTACAATGAGCAGTTCTTC.

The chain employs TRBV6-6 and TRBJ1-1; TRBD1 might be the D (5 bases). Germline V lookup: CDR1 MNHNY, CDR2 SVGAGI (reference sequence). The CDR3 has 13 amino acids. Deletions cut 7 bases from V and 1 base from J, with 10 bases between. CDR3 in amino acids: CASKGLGNTEAFF. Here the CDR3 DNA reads TGTGCCAGCAAGGGGTTAGGGAACACTGAAGCTTTCTTT.

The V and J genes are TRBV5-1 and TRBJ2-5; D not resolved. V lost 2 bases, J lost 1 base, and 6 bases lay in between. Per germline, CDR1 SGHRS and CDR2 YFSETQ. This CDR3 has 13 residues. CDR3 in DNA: TGCGCCAGCAGCTTCATGGGCCAAGAGACCCAGTACTTC. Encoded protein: CASSFMGQETQYF. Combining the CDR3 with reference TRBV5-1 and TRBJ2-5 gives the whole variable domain KAGVTQTPRYLIKTRGQQVTLSCSPISGHRSVSWYQQTPGQGLQFLFEYFSETQRNKGNFPGRFSGRQFSNSRSEMNVSTLELGDSALYLCASSFMGQETQYFGPGTRLLVL.

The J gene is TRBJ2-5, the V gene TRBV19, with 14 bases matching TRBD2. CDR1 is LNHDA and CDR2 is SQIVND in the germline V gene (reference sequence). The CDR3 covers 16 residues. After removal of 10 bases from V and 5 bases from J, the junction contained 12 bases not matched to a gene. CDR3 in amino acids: CATNSRTSGRLETQYF. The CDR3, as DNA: TGTGCCACTAATTCTCGGACTAGCGGGAGGTTGGAGACCCAGTACTTC.

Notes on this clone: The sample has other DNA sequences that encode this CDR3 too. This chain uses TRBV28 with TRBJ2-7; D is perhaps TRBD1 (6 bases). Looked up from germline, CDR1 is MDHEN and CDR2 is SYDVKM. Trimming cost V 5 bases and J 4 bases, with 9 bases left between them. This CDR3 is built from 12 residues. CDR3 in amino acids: CASSKTGYEQYF. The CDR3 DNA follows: TGTGCCAGCAGTAAAACAGGGTACGAGCAGTACTTC.

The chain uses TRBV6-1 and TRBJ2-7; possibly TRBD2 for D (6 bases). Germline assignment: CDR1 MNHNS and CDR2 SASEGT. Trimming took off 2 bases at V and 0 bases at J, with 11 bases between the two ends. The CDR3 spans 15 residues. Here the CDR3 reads CASSEYSGRSYEQYF. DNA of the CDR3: TGTGCCAGCAGTGAATATAGCGGCCGCTCCTACGAGCAGTACTTC.

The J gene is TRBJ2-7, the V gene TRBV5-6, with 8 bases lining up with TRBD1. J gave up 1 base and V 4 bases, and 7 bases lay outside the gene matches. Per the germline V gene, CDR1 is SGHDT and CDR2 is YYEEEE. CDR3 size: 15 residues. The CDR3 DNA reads TGTGCCAGCAGCCGACAGGGGACCCTTTCCTACGAGCAGTACTTC. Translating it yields CASSRQGTLSYEQYF.

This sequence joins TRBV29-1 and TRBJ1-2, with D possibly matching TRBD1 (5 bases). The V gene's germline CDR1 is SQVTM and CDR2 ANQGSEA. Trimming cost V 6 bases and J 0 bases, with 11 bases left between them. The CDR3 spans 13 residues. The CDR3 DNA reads TGCAGCGTGGGGCTCCCCTCTAACTATGGCTACACCTTC. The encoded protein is CSVGLPSNYGYTF.

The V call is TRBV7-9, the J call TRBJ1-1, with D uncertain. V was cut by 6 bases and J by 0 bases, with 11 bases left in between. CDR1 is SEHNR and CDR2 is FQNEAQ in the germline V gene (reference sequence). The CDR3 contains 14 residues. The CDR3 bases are TGTGCCAGCAGTAAGTTGACGGTGAACACTGAAGCTTTCTTT. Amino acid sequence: CASSKLTVNTEAFF. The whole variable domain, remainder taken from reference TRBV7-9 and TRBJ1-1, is DTGVSQNPRHKITKRGQNVTFRCDPISEHNRLYWYRQTLGQGPEFLTYFQNEAQLEKSRLLSDRFSAERPKGSFSTLEIQRTEQGDSAMYLCASSKLTVNTEAFFGQGTRLTVV.

Written as DNA, the CDR3 is TGTGCCAGCAGCTTAGCCGGCAGTGTGAACACTGAAGCTTTCTTT. Encoded protein: CASSLAGSVNTEAFF. This chain links TRBV7-9 with TRBJ1-1; no reliable D call. CDR1 and CDR2 (germline): SEHNR, FQNEAQ (reference sequence). V was clipped by 0 bases and J by 0 bases, with 8 bases between them. The CDR3 has 15 amino acids.

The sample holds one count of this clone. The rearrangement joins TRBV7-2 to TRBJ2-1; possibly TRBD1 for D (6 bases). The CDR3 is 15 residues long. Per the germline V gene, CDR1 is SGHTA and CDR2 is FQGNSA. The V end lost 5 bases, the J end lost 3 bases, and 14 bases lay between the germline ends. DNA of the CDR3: TGTGCCAGCAGCCCCAGGACAGTAAACTACAATGAGCAGTTCTTC. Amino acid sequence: CASSPRTVNYNEQFF.

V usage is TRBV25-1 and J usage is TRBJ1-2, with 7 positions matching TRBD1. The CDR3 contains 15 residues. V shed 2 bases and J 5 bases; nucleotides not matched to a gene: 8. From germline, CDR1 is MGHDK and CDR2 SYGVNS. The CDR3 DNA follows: TGTGCCAGCAGTGAACCGGGCGGGACAGAATATGGCTACACCTTC. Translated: CASSEPGGTEYGYTF.

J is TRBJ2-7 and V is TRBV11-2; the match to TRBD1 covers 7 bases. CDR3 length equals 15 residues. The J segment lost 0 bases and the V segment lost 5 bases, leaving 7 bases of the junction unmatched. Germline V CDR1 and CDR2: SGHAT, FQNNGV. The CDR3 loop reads CASSPQRDSSYEQYF. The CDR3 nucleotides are TGTGCCAGCAGCCCACAACGGGACAGCTCCTACGAGCAGTACTTC.

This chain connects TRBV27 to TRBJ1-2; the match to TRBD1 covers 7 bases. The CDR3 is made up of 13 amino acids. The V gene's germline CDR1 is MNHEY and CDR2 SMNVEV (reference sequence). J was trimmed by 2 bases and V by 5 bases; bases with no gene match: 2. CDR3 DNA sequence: TGTGCCAGCAGTGGGACAGCGAACTATGGCTACACCTTC. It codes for CASSGTANYGYTF.

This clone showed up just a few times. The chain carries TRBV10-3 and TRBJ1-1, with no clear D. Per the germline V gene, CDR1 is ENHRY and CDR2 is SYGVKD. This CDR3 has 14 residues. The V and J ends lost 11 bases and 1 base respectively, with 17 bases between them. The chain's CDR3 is CASRAVAGNTEAFF. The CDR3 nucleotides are TGTGCCTCAAGAGCAGTCGCAGGGAACACTGAAGCTTTCTTT.

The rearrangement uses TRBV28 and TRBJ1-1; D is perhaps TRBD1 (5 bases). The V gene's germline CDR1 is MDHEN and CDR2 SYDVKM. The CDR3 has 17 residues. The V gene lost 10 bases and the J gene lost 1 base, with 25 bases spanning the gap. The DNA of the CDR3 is TGTGCCACGCGTTTTATGTTCAGTTCCAGGGAGAACACTGAAGCTTTCTTT. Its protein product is CATRFMFSSRENTEAFF.

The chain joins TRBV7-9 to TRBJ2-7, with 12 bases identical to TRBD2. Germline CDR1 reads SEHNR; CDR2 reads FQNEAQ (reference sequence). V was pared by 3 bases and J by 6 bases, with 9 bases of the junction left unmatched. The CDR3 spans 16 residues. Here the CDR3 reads CASSLGMGLAGPEQYF. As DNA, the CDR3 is TGTGCCAGCAGCTTGGGAATGGGACTAGCGGGCCCCGAGCAGTACTTC.

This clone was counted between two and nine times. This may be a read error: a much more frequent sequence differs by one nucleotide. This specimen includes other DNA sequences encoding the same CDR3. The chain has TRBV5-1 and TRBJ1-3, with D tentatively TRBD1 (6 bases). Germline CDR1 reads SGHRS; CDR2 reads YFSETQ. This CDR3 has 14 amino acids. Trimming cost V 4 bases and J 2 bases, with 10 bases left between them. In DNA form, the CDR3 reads TGCGCCAGCAGCCCGGGGACAACTGGAAACACCATATATTTT. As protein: CASSPGTTGNTIYF. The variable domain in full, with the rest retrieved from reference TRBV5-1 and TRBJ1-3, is KAGVTQTPRYLIKTRGQQVTLSCSPISGHRSVSWYQQTPGQGLQFLFEYFSETQRNKGNFPGRFSGRQFSNSRSEMNVSTLELGDSALYLCASSPGTTGNTIYFGEGSWLTVV.

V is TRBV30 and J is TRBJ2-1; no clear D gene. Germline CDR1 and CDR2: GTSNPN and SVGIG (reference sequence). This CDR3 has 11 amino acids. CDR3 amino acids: CSRSSYNEQFF. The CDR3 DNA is TGTTCCCGGAGCTCCTACAATGAGCAGTTCTTC.